These 22 T cell receptor beta chains originate from one sample sequenced in a study of CD8 T cells in Susac syndrome. Random-hexamer reverse transcription was applied to roughly 0.5 to 1 ug RNA. Each CDR3 protein gets one entry after TCRdb re-called the immunoSEQ multiplex PCR reads with MiXCR. Of about 130,000 distinct CDR3 sequences detected, roughly 80% appear once; the ten largest clones hold more than 0.5%. Sequencing was performed on CD8+ T cells from PBMCs. The source is a human donor with multiple sclerosis.

The rearrangement uses TRBV7-9 and TRBJ2-3, with unresolved D. This CDR3 is built from 15 residues. CDR1 is SEHNR and CDR2 is FQNEAQ in the germline V gene (reference sequence). V shed 5 bases and J shed 6 bases, with 18 bases lying between them. DNA of the CDR3: TGTGCCAGCAGCCACTCGGTGTCTGGTGGGGATACGCAGTATTTT. Encoded protein: CASSHSVSGGDTQYF. Drawing the rest from reference TRBV7-9 and TRBJ2-3, the complete variable domain is DTGVSQNPRHKITKRGQNVTFRCDPISEHNRLYWYRQTLGQGPEFLTYFQNEAQLEKSRLLSDRFSAERPKGSFSTLEIQRTEQGDSAMYLCASSHSVSGGDTQYFGPGTRLTVL.

This clonotype has only one observation. CDR3 sequence reads: CASSGRGVSTDTQYF. CDR3 DNA: TGTGCCAGCAGCGGAAGGGGGGTCAGCACAGATACGCAGTATTTT. The rearrangement joins TRBV7-9 to TRBJ2-3; D is possibly TRBD1 or TRBD2 (6 bases each). V lost 5 bases and J lost 0, with 12 bases in between. This CDR3 has 15 residues. Germline V gene lookup returns CDR1 SEHNR and CDR2 FQNEAQ (reference sequence).

The genes are TRBV20-1 and TRBJ1-2; 8 bases are a match to TRBD1. Germline V gene sequence: CDR1 DFQATT, CDR2 SNEGSKA (reference sequence). V shed 3 bases and J 7 bases; nucleotides not matched to a gene: 10. The CDR3 contains 14 residues. CDR3 nucleotide sequence: TGCAGTGCTAGCGAGACAGGGGAGGTGCGTGGCTACACCTTC. It yields the protein CSASETGEVRGYTF.

The chain carries TRBV10-2 and TRBJ2-7; D is perhaps TRBD2 (6 bases). Trimming cost V 6 bases and J 3 bases, with 12 bases left between them. Per the germline V gene, CDR1 is WSHSY and CDR2 is SAAADI. This CDR3 contains 13 residues. The CDR3 sequence is CASSEGLLYEQYV. The CDR3 nucleotides are TGCGCCAGCAGCGAGGGACTGCTCTACGAGCAGTACGTC.

The chain links TRBV6-5 to TRBJ2-7; TRBD1 is a possible D gene (5 bases). With 0 bases removed from V and 2 bases from J, the gap between germline ends came to 8 bases. In germline, CDR1 is MNHEY, CDR2 SVGAGI. The CDR3 is made up of 14 amino acids. CDR3 residues: CASSYSAGTYEQYF. In nucleotides, the CDR3 is TGTGCCAGCAGTTACTCGGCAGGGACCTACGAGCAGTACTTC.

The genes are TRBV5-1 and TRBJ2-7; TRBD1 might be the D (5 bases). The V end lost 0 bases, the J end lost 0 bases, and 13 bases lay between the germline ends. The CDR3 totals 16 residues. Looked up from germline, CDR1 is SGHRS and CDR2 is YFSETQ. The CDR3 DNA sequence: TGCGCCAGCAGCTTGGGCATGGGGCTGAGCTCCTACGAGCAGTACTTC. This gives the protein CASSLGMGLSSYEQYF.

This rearrangement joins TRBV5-1 to TRBJ1-4, with TRBD1 identical over 7 bases. The V segment lost 7 bases and the J segment 6 bases; nucleotides outside the gene matches: 3. This CDR3 comprises 12 residues. Germline V gives CDR1 SGHRS, CDR2 YFSETQ. CDR3 protein: CASQGDYEKLFF. The CDR3 DNA is TGCGCCAGCCAGGGGGATTATGAAAAACTGTTTTTT.

As DNA, the CDR3 is TGTGCCAGCGGGGACGATGAGCAGTTCTTC. This codes for CASGDDEQFF. This sequence joins TRBV12-3 or TRBV12-4 and TRBJ2-1, with D tentatively TRBD1 or TRBD2 (5 bases each). CDR3 size: 10 residues. V lost 8 bases to trimming and J lost 8 bases, with 7 bases between them.

The chain has TRBV6-1 and TRBJ1-5, with D unclear. The better agreement between TRBJ2-3 and the DNA end casts doubt on the J call. Germline V gives CDR1 MNHNS, CDR2 SASEGT. The CDR3 is 14 amino acids. The CDR3 region is CASTSKVGNQPQYF. CDR3 nucleotide sequence: TGTGCCAGCACCTCCAAGGTGGGGAATCAGCCCCAGTATTTT.

The chain links TRBV12-3 or TRBV12-4 to TRBJ2-1; TRBD2 might be the D (5 bases). The CDR3 is 14 residues long. V gave up 4 bases and J gave up 4 bases, with 11 bases separating them. In nucleotides, the CDR3 is TGTGCCAGCAGTTACGGACTGGCATACAATGAGCAGTTCTTC. Protein product: CASSYGLAYNEQFF.

Here the CDR3 reads CASRSQGDTGELFF. The CDR3 DNA reads as TGTGCATCCAGGTCGCAGGGAGACACCGGGGAGCTGTTTTTT. The chain joins TRBV7-8 to TRBJ2-2; D may be TRBD1 or TRBD2 (5 bases each). Germline V CDR1 and CDR2: SGHVS, FQNEAQ. The CDR3 runs 14 residues. Supplemented by reference TRBV7-8 and TRBJ2-2, the full variable domain reads GAGVSQSPRYKVAKRGQDVALRCDPISGHVSLFWYQQALGQGPEFLTYFQNEAQLDKSGLPSDRFFAERPEGSVSTLKIQRTQQEDSAVYLCASRSQGDTGELFFGEGSRLTVL.

V is TRBV9 and J is TRBJ2-3, with D maybe TRBD2 (6 bases). V was cut by 3 bases and J by 0 bases, with 20 bases left in between. Looked up from germline, CDR1 is SGDLS and CDR2 is YYNGEE. This CDR3 comprises 18 residues. Here the CDR3 reads CASSDNIGPSGSTDTQYF. Here the CDR3 DNA reads TGTGCCAGCAGCGACAACATTGGTCCGAGCGGGAGCACAGATACGCAGTATTTT. Combining the CDR3 with reference TRBV9 and TRBJ2-3 gives the whole variable domain DSGVTQTPKHLITATGQRVTLRCSPRSGDLSVYWYQQSLDQGLQFLIQYYNGEERAKGNILERFSAQQFPDLHSELNLSSLELGDSALYFCASSDNIGPSGSTDTQYFGPGTRLTVL.

In this sample, this clonotype turned up once. The rearrangement uses TRBV27 and TRBJ2-2; D perhaps matches TRBD1 (6 bases). Germline CDR1 and CDR2: MNHEY and SMNVEV (reference sequence). The ends were cut back, 2 bases at V and 5 bases at J, with 9 bases in the middle. There are 14 residues in the CDR3. The CDR3 DNA reads as TGTGCCAGCAGTTTAGGGACACTAACCGGGGAGCTGTTTTTT. Amino acids: CASSLGTLTGELFF.

This clonotype has a single count. J is TRBJ2-5 and V is TRBV27; D is undetermined. The germline V gene encodes CDR1 MNHEY and CDR2 SMNVEV (reference sequence). The CDR3 has 13 amino acids. The V end was cut by 4 bases, the J end by 5 bases, with 11 bases between. CDR3 sequence reads: CASSSLLWETQYF. Written as DNA, the CDR3 is TGTGCCAGCAGTTCCCTTTTGTGGGAGACCCAGTACTTC.

The V and J genes are TRBV28 and TRBJ1-1; D call uncertain. The V gene's germline CDR1 is MDHEN and CDR2 SYDVKM. V was trimmed by 4 bases and J by 7 bases, leaving 16 bases between them. The CDR3 is made up of 14 amino acids. CDR3 in amino acids: CASSSPLRVYEAFF. Written as DNA, the CDR3 is TGTGCCAGCAGTTCCCCTTTAAGAGTTTATGAAGCTTTCTTT.

This clonotype occurred a few times. The J gene is TRBJ2-3, the V gene TRBV11-2; 8 bases map to TRBD2. Germline CDR1 reads SGHAT; CDR2 reads FQNNGV. J lost 4 bases, V lost 2 bases, and 2 bases had no gene match. This CDR3 contains 14 residues. The CDR3 bases are TGTGCCAGCAGCTTAAACGGGAGGGCAGATACGCAGTATTTT. As protein: CASSLNGRADTQYF.

The chain recombines TRBV19 with TRBJ1-1; D is undetermined. Germline V gene lookup returns CDR1 LNHDA and CDR2 SQIVND (reference sequence). There are 13 residues in the CDR3. Trimming shortened V by 7 bases and J by 3 bases, and 12 bases separated the two germline ends. This chain's CDR3 is CASTTDGYTEAFF. The CDR3 bases are TGTGCCAGTACTACGGACGGGTACACTGAAGCTTTCTTT.

The chain links TRBV11-2 to TRBJ1-2, with TRBD1 as a possible D gene (5 bases). CDR3 length: 14 amino acids. The germline V gene has CDR1 SGHAT and CDR2 FQNNGV. V lost 2 bases and J 6 bases, leaving 13 bases between the germline ends. The CDR3 spells CASSLWGRDDGYTF. The CDR3 nucleotides are TGTGCCAGCAGCTTATGGGGCAGGGACGATGGCTACACCTTC.

This chain links TRBV25-1 with TRBJ2-1; D is perhaps TRBD2 (5 bases). Germline CDR1 reads MGHDK; CDR2 reads SYGVNS. The CDR3 runs to 17 residues. Trimming shortened V by 4 bases and J by 5 bases, and 21 bases separated the two germline ends. DNA for the CDR3: TGTGCCAGCAGTGCCCCTTCCGGGCCCGCCGGGGACAATGAGCAGTTCTTC. Encoded protein: CASSAPSGPAGDNEQFF.

The chain links TRBV18 to TRBJ2-5, with 8 bases aligning to TRBD2. Germline V gives CDR1 KGHSH, CDR2 LQKENI. V was pared by 4 bases and J by 4 bases, with 11 bases of the junction left unmatched. This CDR3 spans 16 amino acids. The CDR3 bases are TGTGCCAGCTCACTATACAAGCGGGAGTATGGAGAGACCCAGTACTTC. This encodes CASSLYKREYGETQYF.

This clonotype has a handful of counts. Here the CDR3 reads CASSPYPRVSGANVLTF. CDR3 DNA sequence: TGTGCCAGCAGCCCATACCCCAGGGTCTCTGGGGCCAACGTCCTGACTTTC. The chain employs TRBV11-2 and TRBJ2-6; D is perhaps TRBD1 (5 bases). This CDR3 is built from 17 residues. CDR1 is SGHAT and CDR2 is FQNNGV in the germline V gene. V lost 5 bases, J lost 0 bases, and 14 bases lay in between.

The chain combines TRBV11-2 with TRBJ1-4, with D hard to call. Germline-derived CDR1 and CDR2 are SGHAT and FQNNGV. The V gene lost 1 base and the J gene lost 6 bases, with 12 bases spanning the gap. The CDR3 sequence is 15 residues long. DNA for the CDR3: TGTGCCAGCAGCTTAGTTGCGTCCAGTGATGAAAAACTGTTTTTT. It specifies CASSLVASSDEKLFF.